The 2 T cell receptor beta chains in this list originate from one sample, sequenced in a study of cytomegalovirus exposure and HLA in healthy donors. In the PCR, 60 Vbeta and 13 Jbeta primers were used. Only in-frame clones appear in the TCRdb table, and some are missing; sequencing was by immunoSEQ multiplex PCR. Of under 200,000 clones listed, more than 70% are singletons. The sample comprised PBMCs. These receptors originate from a male donor in good health and CMV-seronegative.

This clone was counted a few times. The CDR3 coding sequence is TGTGCCAGCAGCGCCATAGCGGGGGGCTACGAGCAGTACTTC. Protein: CASSAIAGGYEQYF. The V call is TRBV9, the J call TRBJ2-7; 10 positions agree with TRBD2. CDR3 length equals 14 residues. Losses at the gene ends were 3 bases for V and 3 bases for J; bases not matched to a gene: 3. Germline loops: CDR1 SGDLS, CDR2 YYNGEE. Using reference TRBV9 and TRBJ2-7 for the parts outside the CDR3, the full variable domain is DSGVTQTPKHLITATGQRVTLRCSPRSGDLSVYWYQQSLDQGLQFLIQYYNGEERAKGNILERFSAQQFPDLHSELNLSSLELGDSALYFCASSAIAGGYEQYFGPGTRLTVT.

CDR3 sequence reads: CSGGGGAGTDTQYF. DNA for the CDR3: TGCAGCGGCGGAGGTGGGGCGGGGACAGATACGCAGTATTTT. The J gene is TRBJ2-3, the V gene TRBV29-1, with a tentative D call TRBD2 (6 bases). The CDR3 runs 14 residues. V gave up 7 bases and J gave up 3 bases, with 17 bases separating them. Looked up from germline, CDR1 is SQVTM and CDR2 is ANQGSEA.